Listed below are T cell receptor beta chains from one sample, sequenced in a study of T cell responses to AZD1222 COVID-19 vaccine. Sequenced by immunoSEQ multiplex PCR; TCRdb stores in-frame clones only, minus some. Altogether about 120,000 clones are present, 80% to 95% being singletons, with the ten largest covering 11% to 15%. The starting material was peripheral blood, obtained on day 0 of AZD1222 vaccination. These receptors were obtained from an adult in good health. Both conserved end residues are trimmed from each CDR3. Where a row states a size, it is once, few, many or the class of an expanded clone; other rows omit it.

clone_size | j_call | v_call | cdr3_length | cdr3_aa
NA | TRBJ1-2 | TRBV27 | 14 | ASSLSRQGVWYGYT
NA | TRBJ2-7 | TRBV4-3 | 14 | ASSQEAGGPSYEQY
NA | TRBJ1-3 | TRBV10-3 | 13 | AISEQQFSGNTIY
NA | TRBJ2-5 | TRBV5-1 | 12 | ASSPDRIGETQY
NA | TRBJ2-1 | TRBV9 | 10 | ASSVTFHEQF
once | TRBJ2-7 | TRBV28 | 12 | ASSLFPPPYEQY
NA | TRBJ2-2 | TRBV30 | 13 | AWRKDRGFTGELF
NA | TRBJ1-1 | TRBV13 | 11 | ASSLVVTTEAF
NA | TRBJ1-3 | TRBV9 | 15 | ASSADRESYSGNTIY
once | TRBJ1-5 | TRBV9 | 13 | ASSVGEGRNQPQH
NA | TRBJ1-5 | TRBV6-6 | 13 | ASSYRREVNQPQH
few | TRBJ2-7 | TRBV3-1/TRBV3-2 | 15 | ASSQDVLGESSYEQY
NA | TRBJ2-5 | TRBV24-1 | 14 | ATSEGRTSGMETQY
once | TRBJ1-5 | TRBV19 | 11 | ASHGGLHQPQH
NA | TRBJ2-1 | TRBV7-2 | 13 | ASSLERLSYNEQF
NA | TRBJ2-3 | TRBV30 | 12 | AWSLTLSTDTQY
NA | TRBJ2-5 | TRBV28 | 13 | ASSFIGTARETQY
NA | TRBJ1-4 | TRBV28 | 13 | ASSPTGTRGEKLF
NA | TRBJ2-1 | TRBV5-1 | 9 | ASRSNNEQF
NA | TRBJ1-1 | TRBV6-5 | 13 | ASSRDRGLNTEAF
NA | TRBJ1-2 | TRBV10-3 | 12 | AISSRDRDYGYT
NA | TRBJ1-2 | TRBV12-5 | 12 | ASGFSGVHYGYT
NA | TRBJ1-5 | TRBV7-2 | 10 | ASSSAGQPQH
NA | TRBJ2-1 | TRBV4-1 | 12 | ASSQAVGHNEQF
once | TRBJ2-5 | TRBV5-5 | 13 | ASSLRTGGQETQY
NA | TRBJ1-4 | TRBV27 | 14 | ASKDPHGATNEKLF
once | TRBJ1-1 | TRBV11-3 | 15 | ASSLGDRTNPNTEAF
NA | TRBJ2-3 | TRBV7-9 | 10 | ASSFLGDTQY
NA | TRBJ1-1 | TRBV12-3/TRBV12-4 | 11 | ASSLLENTEAF
NA | TRBJ2-3 | TRBV6-2/TRBV6-3 | 12 | ASSYGWAADTQY
NA | TRBJ1-4 | TRBV7-8 | 13 | ASSLVGTANEKLF
NA | TRBJ1-5 | TRBV3-1/TRBV3-2 | 11 | ASSQARNQPQH
once | TRBJ2-7 | TRBV28 | 13 | ASSSLSGSPDEQY
NA | TRBJ2-7 | TRBV19 | 13 | ASSPFAGTVYEQY
NA | TRBJ1-4 | TRBV19 | 11 | ASRWETNEKLF
NA | TRBJ1-4 | TRBV18 | 11 | ASSPPQNEKLF
NA | TRBJ2-2 | TRBV9 | 14 | ASSRTGQPNTGELF
NA | TRBJ2-3 | TRBV21-1 | 14 | ASSSRLAESTDTQY
NA | TRBJ2-3 | TRBV28 | 11 | ASSSGTPDTQY
NA | TRBJ2-5 | TRBV18 | 12 | ASSPDWGKETQY